This is a list of T cell receptor beta chains from one sample in a study of T cells in Graves' hyperthyroidism and ophthalmopathy. One entry per CDR3 protein results from TCRdb running MiXCR on the multiplex PCR reads. The sample records around 500,000 distinct CDR3 sequences, about 20% being singletons. Sequencing was carried out using blood. Receptor source: a woman between 65 and 79 years old with Graves' ophthalmopathy. Both conserved end residues are part of each CDR3. D genes are given only for firm matches. Clone size is given for some rows only: seen once, a few or many times, or a class if the clone is expanded.

V gene,clone size,D gene,J gene,CDR3 protein,CDR3 DNA
TRBV2,many,NA,TRBJ2-5,CASGSRGLLEETQYF,TGTGCCAGCGGATCACGGGGACTGCTGGAAGAGACCCAGTACTTC
TRBV7-7,NA,TRBD2,TRBJ2-3,CASSSTSKSTDTQYF,TGTGCTAGCAGCTCGACTAGCAAGAGCACAGATACGCAGTATTTT
TRBV6-2/TRBV6-3,many,NA,TRBJ2-1,CASRRLGLLYNEQFF,TGTGCCAGCAGACGACTTGGCCTCCTCTACAATGAGCAGTTCTTC
TRBV6-1,NA,NA,TRBJ2-7,CASSSTQTLGGHGHEQYF,TGTGCCAGCAGCAGCACGCAGACCCTTGGCGGGCATGGCCACGAGCAGTACTTC
TRBV20-1,few,TRBD1,TRBJ1-4,CSARTGYNEKLFF,TGCAGTGCCCGGACAGGTTATAATGAAAAACTGTTTTTT
TRBV30,few,NA,TRBJ1-4,CAWDGGAGEKLFF,TGTGCCTGGGACGGTGGCGCGGGTGAAAAACTGTTTTTT
TRBV12-3/TRBV12-4,few,NA,TRBJ2-7,CASSPPGPRGEQYF,TGTGCCAGCAGTCCCCCGGGTCCCCGGGGCGAGCAGTACTTC
TRBV6-1,once,NA,TRBJ1-6,CASSEAYYNSPLHF,TGTGCCAGCAGTGAGGCCTACTATAATTCACCCCTCCACTTT
TRBV28,NA,TRBD1,TRBJ2-1,CASSDGTGANLNEQFF,TGTGCCAGCAGCGACGGGACAGGGGCAAATCTCAATGAGCAGTTCTTC
TRBV30,NA,TRBD1,TRBJ1-2,CAWTGTGESLMGYTF,TGTGCCTGGACTGGGACAGGGGAGAGTTTAATGGGCTACACCTTC
TRBV5-1,few,TRBD2,TRBJ2-1,CASSPPILAGAYNEQFF,TGCGCCAGCAGCCCCCCCATTCTAGCGGGAGCCTACAATGAGCAGTTCTTC
TRBV2,NA,TRBD2,TRBJ2-1,CASSEGLAGQEQFF,TGTGCCAGCAGTGAAGGGCTAGCGGGCCAAGAGCAGTTCTTC
TRBV12-5,few,TRBD2,TRBJ2-1,CASGWGGSYNEQFF,TGTGCTAGTGGTTGGGGGGGGTCCTACAATGAGCAGTTCTTC
TRBV6-1,few,TRBD2,TRBJ2-7,CASSEPFSRPSGHEQYF,TGTGCCAGCAGTGAACCTTTCTCCCGGCCTAGCGGCCACGAGCAGTACTTC
TRBV12-3/TRBV12-4,few,NA,TRBJ1-5,CASSGLTGNQPQHF,TGTGCCAGCAGTGGGCTGACAGGAAATCAGCCCCAGCATTTT
TRBV7-2,NA,NA,TRBJ1-2,CASSLFDGYTF,TGTGCCAGCAGCTTATTCGATGGCTACACCTTC
TRBV20-1,few,NA,TRBJ1-1,CSGTQGLSEAFF,TGCAGCGGTACTCAGGGTCTCTCCGAAGCTTTCTTT
TRBV25-1,NA,NA,TRBJ1-1,CASSPGGGQTEAFF,TGTGCCAGCAGTCCGGGAGGGGGGCAAACTGAAGCTTTCTTT
TRBV29-1,few,TRBD2,TRBJ2-1,CSVPTSGRAYEQFF,TGCAGCGTCCCAACTAGCGGGAGAGCGTATGAGCAGTTCTTC
TRBV20-1,few,TRBD1,TRBJ2-7,CSARPSVGQGSYEQYF,TGCAGTGCTAGACCTAGTGTGGGACAGGGGTCATACGAGCAGTACTTC
TRBV5-6,few,NA,TRBJ1-5,CASSFSPTNQPQHF,TGTGCCAGCAGCTTTTCCCCCACCAATCAGCCCCAGCATTTT
TRBV10-3,few,NA,TRBJ1-6,CAIRGTGDSPLHF,TGTGCCATCAGGGGGACGGGAGATTCACCCCTCCACTTT
TRBV7-9,NA,NA,TRBJ2-5,CASSLKDNRKYF,TGTGCCAGCAGCTTAAAGGACAACCGAAAGTACTTC
TRBV18,few,TRBD2,TRBJ2-5,CASSPPLAGGKETQYF,TGTGCCAGCTCACCACCCTTAGCGGGAGGGAAAGAGACCCAGTACTTC
TRBV29-1,few,TRBD2,TRBJ2-2,CSVRGLAGGTGELFF,TGCAGCGTCCGTGGACTAGCGGGAGGCACCGGGGAGCTGTTTTTT
TRBV3-1,NA,NA,TRBJ2-5,CASSHRERGETQYF,TGTGCCAGCAGCCACAGGGAGAGGGGAGAGACCCAGTACTTC
TRBV6-1,NA,TRBD2,TRBJ2-7,CASRGASGGLYEQYF,TGTGCCAGCAGGGGGGCTAGCGGGGGACTCTACGAGCAGTACTTC
TRBV12-3/TRBV12-4,NA,NA,TRBJ1-4,CASSYSGGRRHEKLFF,TGTGCCAGCAGTTACTCGGGTGGGCGTCGGCATGAAAAACTGTTTTTT
TRBV7-8,NA,NA,TRBJ2-7,CANSLGLDLYEQYF,TGTGCCAACAGCTTGGGACTCGACCTCTACGAGCAGTACTTC
TRBV2,many,NA,TRBJ1-5,CASNQRGSESNQPQHF,TGTGCCAGCAACCAGAGGGGGAGCGAAAGCAATCAGCCCCAGCATTTT
TRBV4-2,NA,NA,TRBJ1-3,CASSQDELRGNTIYF,TGTGCCAGCAGCCAAGACGAGTTGAGAGGAAACACCATATATTTT
TRBV12-3/TRBV12-4,NA,NA,TRBJ2-1,CASSLWGGPSYNEQFF,TGTGCCAGCAGTTTATGGGGCGGACCCTCCTACAATGAGCAGTTCTTC
TRBV6-2/TRBV6-3,NA,TRBD1,TRBJ2-7,CASTSKRTGGYYEQYF,TGTGCCAGCACCTCAAAAAGGACAGGGGGTTACTACGAGCAGTACTTC